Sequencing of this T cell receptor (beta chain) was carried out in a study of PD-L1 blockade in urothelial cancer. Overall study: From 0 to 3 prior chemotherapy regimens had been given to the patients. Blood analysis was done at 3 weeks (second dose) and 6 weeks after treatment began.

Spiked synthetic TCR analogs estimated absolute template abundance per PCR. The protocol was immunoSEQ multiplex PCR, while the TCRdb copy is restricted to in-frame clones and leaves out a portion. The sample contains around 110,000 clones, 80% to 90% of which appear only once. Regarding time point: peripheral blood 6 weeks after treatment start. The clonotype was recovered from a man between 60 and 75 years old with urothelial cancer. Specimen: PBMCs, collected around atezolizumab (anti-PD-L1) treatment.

CDR3 residues: CASSRDRALDEQYF. The CDR3 DNA reads as TGTGCCAGCTCAAGGGACAGGGCTTTAGACGAGCAGTACTTC. This chain joins TRBV18 and TRBJ2-7, with 9 bases fitting TRBD1. Germline trimming cut 5 bases from V and 5 bases from J; bases unmatched to any gene: 7. Germline V CDR1 and CDR2: KGHSH, LQKENI. The CDR3 sequence is 14 residues long. The variable domain in full, with the rest retrieved from reference TRBV18 and TRBJ2-7, is NAGVMQNPRHLVRRRGQEARLRCSPMKGHSHVYWYRQLPEEGLKFMVYLQKENIIDESGMPKERFSAEFPKEGPSILRIQQVVRGDSAAYFCASSRDRALDEQYFGPGTRLTVT.